These T cell receptor beta chains were read from a single sample in a study of cytomegalovirus exposure and HLA in healthy donors. Using immunoSEQ multiplex PCR, the repertoire was profiled, and TCRdb retains in-frame clones only, with some absent. The repertoire includes 120,000 to 150,000 clones, roughly 87% of them detected once, and 0.5% to 0.65% sits in the top ten. The sample comprised PBMCs. These receptors all stem from a woman aged 40 to 50 in good health and CMV-seronegative. CDR3s include the opening cysteine and the closing phenylalanine or tryptophan. A D gene is named only where the DNA matches it firmly. Size is stated for part of the rows, as once, few or many counts, or as a class when the clone is expanded.

D: -; J: TRBJ2-3; size: -; V: TRBV6-6; DNA: TGTGCCAGCAGTTCTCTACCGGGACTCAATGTGGATACGCAGTATTTT; CDR3: CASSSLPGLNVDTQYF
D: -; J: TRBJ2-1; size: -; V: TRBV5-1; DNA: TGCGCCAGCAGCTTGGAGACTTTCAATGAGCAGTTCTTC; CDR3: CASSLETFNEQFF
D: -; J: TRBJ1-1; size: -; V: TRBV28; DNA: TGTGCCAGCAGACTAGGGTTCTCTGAAGCTTTCTTT; CDR3: CASRLGFSEAFF
D: TRBD2; J: TRBJ2-5; size: -; V: TRBV28; DNA: TGTGCCAGCAGTTTGGCGTCTAGCGGGAGGGTGGGGACCCAGTACTTC; CDR3: CASSLASSGRVGTQYF
D: -; J: TRBJ2-1; size: once; V: TRBV6-6; DNA: TGTGCCAGCAGTTACACCGCAGTCTCCTACAATGAGCAGTTCTTC; CDR3: CASSYTAVSYNEQFF
D: -; J: TRBJ2-3; size: -; V: TRBV11-3; DNA: TGTGCCAGCAGCTTAGGAGTCGGTTGGGATACGCAGTATTTT; CDR3: CASSLGVGWDTQYF
D: TRBD1; J: TRBJ1-2; size: -; V: TRBV7-9; DNA: TGTTCCAGCAGCCCGGACAGGAGCTATGGCTACACCTTC; CDR3: CSSSPDRSYGYTF
D: -; J: TRBJ2-7; size: -; V: TRBV11-3; DNA: TGTGCCAGCAGCTCGGGAGACTCCTACGAGCAGTACTTC; CDR3: CASSSGDSYEQYF
D: TRBD2; J: TRBJ2-7; size: -; V: TRBV9; DNA: TGTGCCAGCAGCTCTGGCGGGAGTGCTTACGAGCAGTACTTC; CDR3: CASSSGGSAYEQYF
D: TRBD1; J: TRBJ2-7; size: -; V: TRBV13; DNA: TGTGCCAGCAGCTTAGCAGGGGGCGACGAGCAGTACTTC; CDR3: CASSLAGGDEQYF
D: TRBD1; J: TRBJ2-3; size: once; V: TRBV5-1; DNA: TGCGCCAGCAGCTTGGGCGGACAGGGTAGCACAGATACGCAGTATTTT; CDR3: CASSLGGQGSTDTQYF
D: -; J: TRBJ2-3; size: -; V: TRBV5-1; DNA: TGCGCCAGCAGCGCGGGTTCGAGCACAGATACGCAGTATTTT; CDR3: CASSAGSSTDTQYF
D: -; J: TRBJ2-7; size: -; V: TRBV28; DNA: TGTGCCAGCAGTCACGTAAAATACGGAGGCCCATACGAGCAGTACTTC; CDR3: CASSHVKYGGPYEQYF
D: -; J: TRBJ1-2; size: -; V: TRBV7-9; DNA: TGTTCCAGCCGGGAGGCTAACTATGGCTACACCTTC; CDR3: CSSREANYGYTF
D: TRBD2; J: TRBJ2-3; size: -; V: TRBV30; DNA: TGTGCCTGGAGTGCCGGACTAGCGGGAGCAGATACGCAGTATTTT; CDR3: CAWSAGLAGADTQYF
D: -; J: TRBJ2-3; size: -; V: TRBV7-7; DNA: TGTGCTAGCAGCTTACGCGATGGCACAGATACGCAGTATTTT; CDR3: CASSLRDGTDTQYF
D: -; J: TRBJ2-3; size: once; V: TRBV7-9; DNA: TGTTCCAGCAGCTTACTCGATACGCAGTATTTT; CDR3: CSSSLLDTQYF
D: TRBD1; J: TRBJ2-1; size: -; V: TRBV7-9; DNA: TGTGCCAGCAGCCCAGAGGGGACAGGGGGCAATGAGCAGTTCTTC; CDR3: CASSPEGTGGNEQFF
D: TRBD1; J: TRBJ1-4; size: -; V: TRBV5-1; DNA: TGCGCCAGCAGCGCGGAACTACAGGGGGCTAATGAAAAACTGTTTTTT; CDR3: CASSAELQGANEKLFF
D: TRBD2; J: TRBJ2-7; size: -; V: TRBV5-1; DNA: TGCGCCAGCAGCTGGGGACTAGCGGGAGGGAAGAACGAGCAGTACTTC; CDR3: CASSWGLAGGKNEQYF
D: -; J: TRBJ2-3; size: -; V: TRBV18; DNA: TGTGCCAGCTCCCTGGACTCGTATACGCAGTATTTT; CDR3: CASSLDSYTQYF
D: -; J: TRBJ2-1; size: -; V: TRBV6-6; DNA: TGTGCCAGCAGTCCGAGCGAGAGCTCCTACAATGAGCAGTTCTTC; CDR3: CASSPSESSYNEQFF
D: -; J: TRBJ1-1; size: -; V: TRBV30; DNA: TGTGCCTGGAGTTTCACACCGAACACTGAAGCTTTCTTT; CDR3: CAWSFTPNTEAFF
D: TRBD2; J: TRBJ2-7; size: -; V: TRBV28; DNA: TGTGCCAGCAGTTTAGTTGGCGGGGGGCGCTACGAGCAGTACTTC; CDR3: CASSLVGGGRYEQYF
D: -; J: TRBJ2-3; size: -; V: TRBV7-9; DNA: TGTGCCAGCAGCTTAGCGAGTCGGGGCACAGATACGCAGTATTTT; CDR3: CASSLASRGTDTQYF
D: -; J: TRBJ1-5; size: -; V: TRBV5-5; DNA: TGTGCCAGCAGCACTGACCCCATGGGACTTCCAGATAGCAATCAGCCCCAGCATTTT; CDR3: CASSTDPMGLPDSNQPQHF
D: -; J: TRBJ2-2; size: -; V: TRBV7-9; DNA: TGTGCCAGCAGTCCGGAGAGCTGGAACACCGGGGAGCTGTTTTTT; CDR3: CASSPESWNTGELFF
D: -; J: TRBJ1-4; size: -; V: TRBV13; DNA: TGTGCCAGCAGCTTTCAGGGGATCGGACATAATGAAAAACTGTTTTTT; CDR3: CASSFQGIGHNEKLFF
D: -; J: TRBJ2-7; size: few; V: TRBV19; DNA: TGTGCCAGTAGTATAGCCGGGATCACGTACGAGCAGTACTTC; CDR3: CASSIAGITYEQYF
D: -; J: TRBJ1-1; size: -; V: TRBV7-2; DNA: TGTGCCAGCAGCTTATCCGGACAATTCAACACTGAAGCTTTCTTT; CDR3: CASSLSGQFNTEAFF
D: -; J: TRBJ2-7; size: -; V: TRBV25-1; DNA: TGTGCCAGCAGTGACCAGGCCTACGAGCAGTACTTC; CDR3: CASSDQAYEQYF
D: -; J: TRBJ1-5; size: -; V: TRBV30; DNA: TGTGCCTGGGCTACAGGCGATAGCAATCAGCCCCAGCATTTT; CDR3: CAWATGDSNQPQHF
D: -; J: TRBJ2-7; size: -; V: TRBV12-2; DNA: TGTGCAAGTCGCTTAGGAAACCCGGGACAGGGCTCCTACGAGCAGTACTTC; CDR3: CASRLGNPGQGSYEQYF
D: -; J: TRBJ1-2; size: -; V: TRBV27; DNA: TGTGCCAGCAGTTTAAACAGGGCAGATGGCTACACCTTC; CDR3: CASSLNRADGYTF
D: -; J: TRBJ2-1; size: -; V: TRBV7-9; DNA: TGTTCCTTTCCCGGGGGTTTGCGGAATGAGCAGTTCTTC; CDR3: CSFPGGLRNEQFF
D: -; J: TRBJ2-3; size: -; V: TRBV30; DNA: TGTGCCTGGAGTGTCCTGGATACGCAGTATTTT; CDR3: CAWSVLDTQYF
D: -; J: TRBJ1-1; size: -; V: TRBV7-3; DNA: TGTGCCAGCAGCTTAATCCCCGGAGCTGAAGCTTTCTTT; CDR3: CASSLIPGAEAFF